This is a list of T cell receptor beta chains from one sample in a study of cytomegalovirus exposure and HLA in healthy donors. TCRdb's table, derived via immunoSEQ multiplex PCR, lists solely in-frame clones and lacks some. The sample carries tens of thousands of clones, about four fifths recorded once. Sequencing used PBMCs. These receptors came from a man in his forties in good health and CMV-seronegative. The CDR3 runs from the conserved cysteine through the conserved F or W. Each record gives: clone size, J gene, D gene, V gene, CDR3 protein, CDR3 DNA. The D gene is left open where the match is weak. Rows give clone size only sometimes, using once, few, many, or a class for an expanded clone.

>-|TRBJ1-3|-|TRBV9
CASSVELRGTNGNTIYF
TGTGCCAGCAGCGTAGAGTTGCGGGGGACAAATGGAAACACCATATATTTT
>-|TRBJ1-2|-|TRBV30
CAWGGRTTSGYTF
TGTGCCTGGGGCGGGAGGACAACGAGTGGCTACACCTTC
>-|TRBJ1-5|TRBD1|TRBV28
CASSLWQGTGHQPQHF
TGTGCCAGCAGTTTATGGCAGGGGACAGGTCATCAGCCCCAGCATTTT
>-|TRBJ1-3|-|TRBV6-1
CASKMTGNSGNTIYF
TGTGCCAGCAAGATGACAGGAAACTCTGGAAACACCATATATTTT
>-|TRBJ1-2|-|TRBV27
CASSPSVGRFGNYGYTF
TGTGCCAGCAGCCCGTCGGTGGGGAGGTTCGGGAACTATGGCTACACCTTC
>-|TRBJ1-5|-|TRBV7-2
CASSPDRNQPQHF
TGTGCCAGCAGCCCAGACAGAAATCAGCCCCAGCATTTT
>-|TRBJ2-7|-|TRBV15
CATSRDSSYEQYF
TGTGCCACCAGCAGAGACAGTTCCTACGAGCAGTACTTC
>-|TRBJ1-2|-|TRBV5-4
CASSFPGGSYGYTF
TGTGCCAGCAGCTTCCCGGGGGGCAGCTATGGCTACACCTTC
>-|TRBJ1-1|-|TRBV6-5
CASISAGITEAFF
TGTGCCAGCATCTCAGCGGGGATCACTGAAGCTTTCTTT
>-|TRBJ2-3|TRBD2|TRBV5-1
CASSSGLARGTQYF
TGCGCCAGCAGCTCAGGACTAGCCCGCGGTACGCAGTATTTT
>-|TRBJ2-2|TRBD1|TRBV2
CASSSSRGQSGELFF
TGTGCCAGCAGTTCAAGCAGGGGGCAGAGTGGGGAGCTGTTTTTT
>-|TRBJ1-5|-|TRBV19
CASSMEGINQPQHF
TGTGCCAGTAGTATGGAGGGGATAAATCAGCCCCAGCATTTT
>-|TRBJ2-7|TRBD1|TRBV4-3
CASSQQRGTGATRQYF
TGCGCCAGCAGCCAACAAAGGGGGACAGGGGCCACGAGGCAGTACTTC
>-|TRBJ1-2|-|TRBV27
CASSPHFTGIIYGYTF
TGTGCCAGCAGTCCACACTTTACAGGGATCATCTATGGCTACACCTTC
>-|TRBJ1-5|TRBD1|TRBV18
CASSRETGGMNQPQHF
TGTGCCAGCTCACGAGAGACAGGGGGCATGAATCAGCCCCAGCATTTT
>-|TRBJ2-7|-|TRBV5-6
CASSSGAAFYEQYF
TGTGCCAGCAGCTCGGGTGCAGCCTTCTACGAGCAGTACTTC
>-|TRBJ1-5|-|TRBV7-2
CASSLNRASNQPQHF
TGTGCCAGCAGCTTAAACAGGGCTAGCAATCAGCCCCAGCATTTT
>-|TRBJ2-3|TRBD2|TRBV11-2
CASRALSGAGDTQYF
TGTGCCAGCAGAGCACTTAGCGGGGCGGGAGATACGCAGTATTTT
>-|TRBJ2-5|TRBD2|TRBV7-9
CASTLGPGGQETQYF
TGTGCCAGCACCTTGGGTCCGGGGGGGCAAGAGACCCAGTACTTC
>few|TRBJ2-1|TRBD1|TRBV5-4
CASSRGQGSYNEQFF
TGTGCCAGCAGCAGGGGACAGGGATCCTACAATGAGCAGTTCTTC
>few|TRBJ1-1|-|TRBV11-3
CASSAGGNTEAFF
TGTGCCAGCAGCGCGGGGGGCAACACTGAAGCTTTCTTT
>-|TRBJ1-2|TRBD1|TRBV29-1
CSVEGDRVGGYTF
TGCAGCGTTGAGGGGGACAGGGTAGGAGGCTACACCTTC
>-|TRBJ2-7|TRBD2|TRBV27
CASSRLAGGHEQYF
TGTGCCAGCAGCAGACTAGCGGGGGGGCACGAGCAGTACTTC
>-|TRBJ2-4|-|TRBV5-1
CASSPEGVLNIQYF
TGCGCCAGCAGCCCGGAAGGAGTCCTAAACATTCAGTACTTC
>-|TRBJ2-1|TRBD1|TRBV9
CASRSDREADEQFF
TGTGCCAGCAGGTCGGACAGGGAGGCGGATGAGCAGTTCTTC
>-|TRBJ2-1|-|TRBV2
CASSVFGVASNEQFF
TGTGCCAGCAGTGTTTTCGGGGTCGCGTCCAATGAGCAGTTCTTC
>-|TRBJ2-6|-|TRBV30
CAWSVPGLGANVLTF
TGTGCCTGGAGTGTACCAGGGCTTGGGGCCAACGTCCTGACTTTC